Presented here are 15 T cell receptor beta chains from one specimen sequenced in a study of T cells expressing NK-cell markers (dated by TCRdb to the early 2020s). The library came from 5' RACE. Sequencing was carried out with an Illumina HiSeq 2000. Through TCRdb reprocessing, the reads give one entry per CDR3 protein sequence; DNA is omitted. This sample's table has entries for some 300,000 distinct CDR3 sequences. Under 0.5% of the sample lies in the top ten. The source material was blood T cells: a sorted CD56 or NKG2C T cell subset, CD4+ or CD8+ T cells, or bulk PBMC T cells (not recorded which). These receptors all come from a man aged 18 to 29 in good health. Donor details come from another sample of the same person, matched by shared clones.

This rearrangement joins TRBV15 to TRBJ1-3. Per the germline V gene, CDR1 is LNHNV and CDR2 is YYDKDF (reference sequence). This CDR3 region has 16 residues. CDR3 sequence: CATSRDLVNPGNTIYF.

The gene calls are TRBV7-2 and TRBJ1-5. Germline-derived CDR1 and CDR2 are SGHTA and FQGNSA. The CDR3 length is 15 residues. The CDR3 sequence is CASSLEEAPTRPQHF.

CDR3 protein: CASSLSSGSRNEQFF. V usage is TRBV7-9 and J usage is TRBJ2-1; the TRBD2 assignment by TCRdb is unverifiable without DNA. From germline, CDR1 is SEHNR and CDR2 FQNEAQ (reference sequence). CDR3 length: 15 residues.

The V and J genes are TRBV4-1 and TRBJ1-6; TCRdb outputs TRBD1, but without DNA this stays unchecked. The CDR3 contains 16 residues. Germline CDR1 is MGHRA and CDR2 is YSYEKL. CDR3 region: CASSHPTGTYNSPLHF.

The chain joins TRBV10-3 to TRBJ2-7; there is no DNA to check the TCRdb D call of TRBD2. Germline V CDR1 and CDR2: ENHRY, SYGVKD. CDR3 length: 13 amino acids. CDR3 sequence: CATGTSGIYEQYF.

The gene calls are TRBV6-5 and TRBJ2-3; TCRdb names TRBD1, which stays unverified in the absence of DNA. CDR3 length: 17 residues. Looked up from germline, CDR1 is MNHEY and CDR2 is SVGAGI. The CDR3 loop reads CASSYSAWGKTTDTQYF.

This rearrangement joins TRBV11-3 to TRBJ1-1; there is no DNA to check the TCRdb D call of TRBD1. This CDR3 is 15 amino acids long. Germline CDR1 is SGHNT and CDR2 is YENEEA. The chain's CDR3 is CASSSADMGGTEAFF.

The chain uses TRBV15 and TRBJ2-3; checking the TCRdb D call of TRBD1 is not possible without DNA. Germline-derived CDR1 and CDR2 are LNHNV and YYDKDF (reference sequence). The CDR3 is 12 amino acids. The CDR3 loop is CATNGNTDTQYF.

The gene calls are TRBV6-2 or TRBV6-3 and TRBJ2-1. The CDR3 totals 16 residues. Germline V gene data show CDR1 as MNHEY and CDR2 as SVGEGT. CDR3 protein: CASSYSSGSSYNEQFF.

J is TRBJ2-1 and V is TRBV11-3; lacking DNA, the TRBD1 call made by TCRdb goes unchecked. Germline V gene sequence: CDR1 SGHNT, CDR2 YENEEA. The CDR3 totals 14 residues. The chain's CDR3 is CASQGGQGYNEQFF.

The chain joins TRBV29-1 to TRBJ2-3; TCRdb returns TRBD1, unconfirmable since there is no DNA. Germline V gene lookup returns CDR1 SQVTM and CDR2 ANQGSEA. The CDR3 loop spans 13 amino acids. The CDR3 loop is CSVESDGGDTQYF.

This sequence joins TRBV29-1 and TRBJ2-3; TCRdb lists TRBD1, though no DNA is available to test this call. Per germline, CDR1 SQVTM and CDR2 ANQGSEA. The CDR3 extends over 14 amino acids. CDR3 residues: CSVRGLWGADTQYF.

The V gene is TRBV12-3 or TRBV12-4, the J gene TRBJ2-1; the D gene TCRdb calls, TRBD2, cannot be checked with no DNA. The CDR3 covers 15 residues. This CDR3 reads CASSSTLSGRSEQFF.

This chain connects TRBV6-5 to TRBJ2-4; the TCRdb call, TRBD2, lacks DNA for checking. The germline V gene has CDR1 MNHEY and CDR2 SVGAGI. The CDR3 loop spans 14 amino acids. CDR3 sequence reads: CASSTSGRGNIQYF.

The rearrangement uses TRBV25-1 and TRBJ2-3; TCRdb lists TRBD2, though no DNA is available to test this call. The CDR3 covers 13 residues. Germline V gene lookup returns CDR1 MGHDK and CDR2 SYGVNS. CDR3 in amino acids: CASTDLTSEAQYF.